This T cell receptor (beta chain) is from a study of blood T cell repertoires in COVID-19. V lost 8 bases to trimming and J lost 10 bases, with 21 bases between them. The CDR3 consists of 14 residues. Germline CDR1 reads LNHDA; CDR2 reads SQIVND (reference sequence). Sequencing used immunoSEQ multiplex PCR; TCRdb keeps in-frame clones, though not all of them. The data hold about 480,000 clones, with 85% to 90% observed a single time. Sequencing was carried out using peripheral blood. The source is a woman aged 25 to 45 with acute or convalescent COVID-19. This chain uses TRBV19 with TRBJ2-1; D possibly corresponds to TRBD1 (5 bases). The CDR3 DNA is TGTGCCAGTGGCTTAATTGGGGCGTTGGGGGAGCAGTTCTTC. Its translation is CASGLIGALGEQFF. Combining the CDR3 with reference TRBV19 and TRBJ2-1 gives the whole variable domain DGGITQSPKYLFRKEGQNVTLSCEQNLNHDAMYWYRQDPGQGLRLIYYSQIVNDFQKGDIAEGYSVSREKKESFPLTVTSAQKNPTAFYLCASGLIGALGEQFFGPGTRLTVL.